This TCR beta chain was captured by sequencing in a study of OX40 agonist ivuxolimab in advanced cancers. Germline V gives CDR1 SNHLY, CDR2 FYNNEI. The CDR3 has 12 residues. V lost 10 bases and J 6 bases, leaving 13 bases between the germline ends. Measured with immunoSEQ multiplex PCR; TCRdb has only the in-frame clones, and not every one. The top ten hold less than 5% of the sample, which has about 95,000 clones, around 85% seen once. This receptor was identified in an adult with an advanced solid tumor such as melanoma, head and neck, liver or kidney cancer. The chain joins TRBV2 to TRBJ2-1; D not certain. Material: CD4+ or CD8+ T cells sorted from blood, obtained in a trial of the OX40 agonist ivuxolimab. The chain's CDR3 is CATPPAPNEQFF. CDR3 nucleotide sequence: TGTGCCACCCCCCCAGCCCCCAATGAGCAGTTCTTC. Drawing the rest from reference TRBV2 and TRBJ2-1, the complete variable domain is EPEVTQTPSHQVTQMGQEVILRCVPISNHLYFYWYRQILGQKVEFLVSFYNNEISEKSEIFDDQFSVERPDGSNFTLKIRSTKLEDSAMYFCATPPAPNEQFFGPGTRLTVL.